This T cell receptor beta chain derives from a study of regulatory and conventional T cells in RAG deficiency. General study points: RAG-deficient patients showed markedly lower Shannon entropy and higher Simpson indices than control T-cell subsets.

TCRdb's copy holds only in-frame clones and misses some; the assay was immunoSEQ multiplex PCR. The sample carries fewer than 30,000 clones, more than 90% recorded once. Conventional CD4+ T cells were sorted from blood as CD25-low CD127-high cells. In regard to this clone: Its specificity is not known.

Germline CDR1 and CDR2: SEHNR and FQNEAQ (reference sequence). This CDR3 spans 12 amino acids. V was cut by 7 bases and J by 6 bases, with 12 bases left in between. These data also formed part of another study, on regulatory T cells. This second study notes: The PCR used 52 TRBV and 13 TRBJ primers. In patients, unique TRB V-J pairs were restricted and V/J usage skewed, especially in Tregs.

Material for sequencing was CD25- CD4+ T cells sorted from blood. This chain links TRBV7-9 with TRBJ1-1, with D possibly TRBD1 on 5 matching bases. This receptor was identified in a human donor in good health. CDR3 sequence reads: CASILQGSEAFF. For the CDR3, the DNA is TGTGCCAGCATACTGCAGGGTTCTGAAGCTTTCTTT.